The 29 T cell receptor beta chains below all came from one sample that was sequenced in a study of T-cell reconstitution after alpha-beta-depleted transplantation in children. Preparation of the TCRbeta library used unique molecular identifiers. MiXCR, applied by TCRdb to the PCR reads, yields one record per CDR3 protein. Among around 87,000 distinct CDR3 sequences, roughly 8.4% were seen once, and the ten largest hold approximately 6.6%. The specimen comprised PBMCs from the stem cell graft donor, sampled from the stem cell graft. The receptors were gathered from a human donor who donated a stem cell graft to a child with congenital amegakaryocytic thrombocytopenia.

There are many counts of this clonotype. The chain's CDR3 is CASTSQGGGYEQYF. In nucleotides, the CDR3 is TGTGCCAGCACCTCCCAGGGGGGAGGGTACGAGCAGTACTTC. The rearrangement uses TRBV6-5 and TRBJ2-7; TRBD1 or TRBD2 may be the D gene (7 bases each). Per the germline V gene, CDR1 is MNHEY and CDR2 is SVGAGI. V was pared by 7 bases and J by 4 bases, with 17 bases between. This CDR3 has 14 residues.

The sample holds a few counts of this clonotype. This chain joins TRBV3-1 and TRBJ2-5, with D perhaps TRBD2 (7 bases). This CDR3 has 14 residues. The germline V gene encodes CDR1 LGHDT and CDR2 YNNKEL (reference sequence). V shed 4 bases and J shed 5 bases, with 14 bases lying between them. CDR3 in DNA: TGTGCCAGCAGCCTGGGGGGGGCAAAGGAGACCCAGTACTTC. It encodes CASSLGGAKETQYF.

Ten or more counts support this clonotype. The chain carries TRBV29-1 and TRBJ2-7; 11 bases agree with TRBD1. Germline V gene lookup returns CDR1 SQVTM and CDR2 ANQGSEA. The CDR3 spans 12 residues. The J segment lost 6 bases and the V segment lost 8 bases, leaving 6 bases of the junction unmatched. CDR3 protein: CSSGQGACEQYF. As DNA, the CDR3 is TGCAGCTCTGGACAGGGGGCCTGCGAGCAGTACTTC.

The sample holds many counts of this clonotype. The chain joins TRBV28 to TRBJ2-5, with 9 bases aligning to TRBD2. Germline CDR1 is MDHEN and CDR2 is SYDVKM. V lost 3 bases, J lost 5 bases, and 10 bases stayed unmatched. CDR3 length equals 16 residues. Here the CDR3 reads CASSFVLAGGGETQYF. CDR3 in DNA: TGTGCCAGCAGTTTTGTACTAGCGGGTGGGGGGGAGACCCAGTACTTC.

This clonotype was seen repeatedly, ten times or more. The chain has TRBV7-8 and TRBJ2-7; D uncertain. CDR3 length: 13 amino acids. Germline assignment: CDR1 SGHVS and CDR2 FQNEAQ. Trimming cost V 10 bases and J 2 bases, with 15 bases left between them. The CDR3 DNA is TGTGCCACCAGGAGTGACGGAGCCTACGAGCAGTACTTC. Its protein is CATRSDGAYEQYF.

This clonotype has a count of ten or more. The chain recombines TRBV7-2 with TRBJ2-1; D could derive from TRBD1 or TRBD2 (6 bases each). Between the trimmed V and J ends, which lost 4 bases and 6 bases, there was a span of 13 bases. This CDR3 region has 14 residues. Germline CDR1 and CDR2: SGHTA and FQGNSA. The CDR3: CASSWGGGLNEQFF. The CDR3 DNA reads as TGTGCCAGCAGCTGGGGTGGGGGGCTCAATGAGCAGTTCTTC. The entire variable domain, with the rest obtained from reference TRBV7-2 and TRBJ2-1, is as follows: GAGVSQSPSNKVTEKGKDVELRCDPISGHTALYWYRQSLGQGLEFLIYFQGNSAPDKSGLPSDRFSAERTGGSVSTLTIQRTQQEDSAVYLCASSWGGGLNEQFFGPGTRLTVL.

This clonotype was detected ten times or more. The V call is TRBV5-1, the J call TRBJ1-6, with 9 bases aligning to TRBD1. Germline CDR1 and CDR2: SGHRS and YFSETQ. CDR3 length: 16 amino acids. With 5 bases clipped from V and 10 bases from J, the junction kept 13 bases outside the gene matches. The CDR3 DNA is TGCGCCAGCAGGGACCCGGGACAGGGCCAAGGATCACCCCTCCACTTT. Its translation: CASRDPGQGQGSPLHF.

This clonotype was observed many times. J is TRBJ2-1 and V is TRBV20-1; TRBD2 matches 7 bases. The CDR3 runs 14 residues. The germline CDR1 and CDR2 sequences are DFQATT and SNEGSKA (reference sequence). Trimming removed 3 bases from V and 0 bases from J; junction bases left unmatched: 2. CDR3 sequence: CSASGRNSYNEQFF. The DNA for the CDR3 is TGCAGTGCTAGCGGGAGGAACTCCTACAATGAGCAGTTCTTC.

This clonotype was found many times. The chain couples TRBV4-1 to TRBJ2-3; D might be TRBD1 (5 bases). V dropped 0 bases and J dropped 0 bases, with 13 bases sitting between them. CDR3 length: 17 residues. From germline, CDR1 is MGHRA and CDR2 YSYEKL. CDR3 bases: TGCGCCAGCAGCCAAGATCCTCAGGGTTCAAGCACAGATACGCAGTATTTT. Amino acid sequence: CASSQDPQGSSTDTQYF.

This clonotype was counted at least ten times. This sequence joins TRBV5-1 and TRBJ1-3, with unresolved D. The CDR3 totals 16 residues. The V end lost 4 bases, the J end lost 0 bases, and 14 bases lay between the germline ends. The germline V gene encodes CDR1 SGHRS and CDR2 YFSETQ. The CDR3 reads CASSPGPGSSGNTIYF. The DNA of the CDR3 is TGCGCCAGCAGCCCAGGACCGGGGAGCTCTGGAAACACCATATATTTT.

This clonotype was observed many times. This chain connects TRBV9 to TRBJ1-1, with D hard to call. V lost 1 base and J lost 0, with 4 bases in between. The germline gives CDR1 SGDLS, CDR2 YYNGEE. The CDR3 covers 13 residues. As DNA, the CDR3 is TGTGCCAGCAGCGTACAGGTGAACACTGAAGCTTTCTTT. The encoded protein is CASSVQVNTEAFF.

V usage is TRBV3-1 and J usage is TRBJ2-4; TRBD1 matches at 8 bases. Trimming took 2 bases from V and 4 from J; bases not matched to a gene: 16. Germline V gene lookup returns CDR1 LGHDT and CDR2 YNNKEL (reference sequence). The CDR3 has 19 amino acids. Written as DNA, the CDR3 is TGTGCCAGCAGCCAAAAATCGACAGGGGCTCAGGACCGAAAAAACATTCAGTACTTC. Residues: CASSQKSTGAQDRKNIQYF.

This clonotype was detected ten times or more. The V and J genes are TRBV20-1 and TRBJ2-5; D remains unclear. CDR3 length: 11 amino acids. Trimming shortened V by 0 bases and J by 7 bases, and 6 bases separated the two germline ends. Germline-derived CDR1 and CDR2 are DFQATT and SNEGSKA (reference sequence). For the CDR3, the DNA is TGCAGTGCTAGAGATCCGGGGACCCAGTACTTC. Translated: CSARDPGTQYF.

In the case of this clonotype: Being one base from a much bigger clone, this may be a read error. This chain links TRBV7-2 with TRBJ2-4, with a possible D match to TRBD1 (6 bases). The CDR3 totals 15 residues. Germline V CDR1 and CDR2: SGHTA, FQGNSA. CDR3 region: CASSSQTGQGNSQYF. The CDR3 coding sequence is TGTGCCAGCAGCTCCCAGACGGGACAAGGCAACAGTCAGTACTTC.

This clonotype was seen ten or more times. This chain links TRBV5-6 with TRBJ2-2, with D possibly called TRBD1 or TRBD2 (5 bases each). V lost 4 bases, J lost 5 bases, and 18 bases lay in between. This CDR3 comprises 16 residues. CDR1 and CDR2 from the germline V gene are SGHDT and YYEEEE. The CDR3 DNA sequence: TGTGCCAGCAGCCCCCGGGACGGGGACGCAACCGGGGAGCTGTTTTTT. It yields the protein CASSPRDGDATGELFF.

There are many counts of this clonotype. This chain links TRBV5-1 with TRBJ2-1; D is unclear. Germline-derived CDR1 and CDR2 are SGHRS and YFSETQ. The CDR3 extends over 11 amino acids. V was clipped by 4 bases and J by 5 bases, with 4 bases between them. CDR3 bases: TGCGCCAGCAGCACAGACAATGAGCAGTTCTTC. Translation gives CASSTDNEQFF.

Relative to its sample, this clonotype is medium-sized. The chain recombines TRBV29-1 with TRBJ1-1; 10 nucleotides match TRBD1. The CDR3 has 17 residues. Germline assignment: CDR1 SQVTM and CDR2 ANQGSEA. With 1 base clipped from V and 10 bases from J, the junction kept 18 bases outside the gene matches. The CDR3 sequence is CSVEGPNPGTGVLGAFF. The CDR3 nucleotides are TGCAGCGTTGAAGGTCCTAACCCAGGGACAGGGGTACTTGGAGCTTTCTTT.

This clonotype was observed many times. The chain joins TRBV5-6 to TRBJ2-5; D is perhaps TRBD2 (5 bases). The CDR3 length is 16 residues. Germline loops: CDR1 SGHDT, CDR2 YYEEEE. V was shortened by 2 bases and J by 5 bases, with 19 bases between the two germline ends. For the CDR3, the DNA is TGTGCCAGCAGCTTAGAACGGGGAACCCTAGGGGAGACCCAGTACTTC. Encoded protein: CASSLERGTLGETQYF.

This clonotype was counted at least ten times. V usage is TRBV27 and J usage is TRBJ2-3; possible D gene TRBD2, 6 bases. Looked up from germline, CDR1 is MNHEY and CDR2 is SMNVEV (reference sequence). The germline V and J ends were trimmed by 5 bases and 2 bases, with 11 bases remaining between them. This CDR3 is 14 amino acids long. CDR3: CASSTRDSTDTQYF. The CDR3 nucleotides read TGTGCCAGCAGTACCCGGGACTCCACAGATACGCAGTATTTT.

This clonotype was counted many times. CDR3 protein: CASSYRAGGMPQHF. The CDR3, as DNA: TGTGCCAGCAGTTACAGGGCGGGGGGCATGCCCCAGCATTTT. The genes are TRBV27 and TRBJ1-5; weak D call: TRBD1 (6 bases). The CDR3 is made up of 14 amino acids. Germline V gives CDR1 MNHEY, CDR2 SMNVEV (reference sequence). Trimming pared 4 bases from V and 9 bases from J, leaving 16 bases between.

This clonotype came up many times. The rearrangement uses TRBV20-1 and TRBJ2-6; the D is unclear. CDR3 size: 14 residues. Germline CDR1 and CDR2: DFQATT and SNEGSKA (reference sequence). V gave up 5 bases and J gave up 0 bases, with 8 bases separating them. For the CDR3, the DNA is TGCAGTGCTGGATCAAACTCTGGGGCCAACGTCCTGACTTTC. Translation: CSAGSNSGANVLTF.

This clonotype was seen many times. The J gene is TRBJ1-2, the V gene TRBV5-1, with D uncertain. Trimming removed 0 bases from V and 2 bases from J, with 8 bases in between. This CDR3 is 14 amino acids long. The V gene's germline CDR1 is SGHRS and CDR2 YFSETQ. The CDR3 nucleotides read TGCGCCAGCAGCTTGGGCCCGGGAAACTATGGCTACACCTTC. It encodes CASSLGPGNYGYTF.

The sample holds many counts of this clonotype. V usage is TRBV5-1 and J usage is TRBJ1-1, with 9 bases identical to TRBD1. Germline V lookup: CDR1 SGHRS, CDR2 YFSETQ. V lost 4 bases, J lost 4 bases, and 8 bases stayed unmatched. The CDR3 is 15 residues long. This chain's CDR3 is CASSPGDRDPTEAFF. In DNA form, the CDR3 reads TGCGCCAGCAGCCCGGGGGACAGGGACCCCACTGAAGCTTTCTTT.

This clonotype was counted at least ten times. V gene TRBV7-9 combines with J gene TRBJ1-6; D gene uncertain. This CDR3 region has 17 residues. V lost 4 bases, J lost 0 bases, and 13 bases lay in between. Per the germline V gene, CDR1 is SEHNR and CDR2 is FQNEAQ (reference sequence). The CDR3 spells CASSSGRLSSYNSPLHF. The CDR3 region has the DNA TGTGCCAGCAGCTCCGGCAGGTTGAGCTCCTATAATTCACCCCTCCACTTT.

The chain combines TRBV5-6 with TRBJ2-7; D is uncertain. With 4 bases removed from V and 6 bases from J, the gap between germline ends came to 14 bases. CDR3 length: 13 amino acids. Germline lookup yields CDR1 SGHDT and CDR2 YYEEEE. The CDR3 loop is CASSLGLICEQYF. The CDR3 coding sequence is TGTGCCAGCAGCCTTGGGCTAATCTGCGAGCAGTACTTC.

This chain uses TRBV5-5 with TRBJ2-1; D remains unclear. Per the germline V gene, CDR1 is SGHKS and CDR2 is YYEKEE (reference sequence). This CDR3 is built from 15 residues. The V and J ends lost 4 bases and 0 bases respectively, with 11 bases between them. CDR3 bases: TGTGCCAGCAGCCCCCTTTGGGGCTCCTACAATGAGCAGTTCTTC. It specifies CASSPLWGSYNEQFF.

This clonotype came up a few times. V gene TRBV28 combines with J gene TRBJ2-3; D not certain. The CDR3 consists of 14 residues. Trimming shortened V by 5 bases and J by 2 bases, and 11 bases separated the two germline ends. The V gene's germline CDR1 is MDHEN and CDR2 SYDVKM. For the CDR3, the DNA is TGTGCCAGCAGTAAAGGATCGAACACAGATACGCAGTATTTT. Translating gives CASSKGSNTDTQYF.

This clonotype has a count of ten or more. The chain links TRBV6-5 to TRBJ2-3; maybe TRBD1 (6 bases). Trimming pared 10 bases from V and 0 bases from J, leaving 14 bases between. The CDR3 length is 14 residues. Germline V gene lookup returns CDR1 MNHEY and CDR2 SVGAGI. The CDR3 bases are TGTGCCACCGGACCGGGACACAGCACAGATACGCAGTATTTT. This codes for CATGPGHSTDTQYF.

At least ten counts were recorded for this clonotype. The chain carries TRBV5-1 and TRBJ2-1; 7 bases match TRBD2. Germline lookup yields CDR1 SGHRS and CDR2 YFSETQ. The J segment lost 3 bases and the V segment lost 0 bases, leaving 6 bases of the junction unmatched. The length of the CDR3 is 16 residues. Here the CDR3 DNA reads TGCGCCAGCAGCTTGGTAGGCGGGAGTTTCTACAATGAGCAGTTCTTC. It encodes CASSLVGGSFYNEQFF.